Each of the 6 T cell receptor beta chains below was sequenced from the same sample in a study of identical twins. TCRdb redid the calling of the 5' RACE reads with MiXCR, one entry per CDR3 protein. Of about 690,000 distinct CDR3 sequences detected, approximately 6.1% appear once; the ten largest clones hold 1.5% to 2%. The sample comprised naive T cells sorted from blood. The receptors derive from a man younger than 35 in good health.

This clonotype was observed at least ten times. J is TRBJ2-1 and V is TRBV24-1; no firm D call. The ends were cut back, 4 bases at V and 6 bases at J, with 9 bases in the middle. Per the germline V gene, CDR1 is KGHDR and CDR2 is SFDVKD. This CDR3 comprises 13 residues. CDR3 nucleotide sequence: TGTGCCACCAGTGAATGGAAGTTCAATGAGCAGTTCTTC. The encoded protein is CATSEWKFNEQFF.

The chain employs TRBV11-2 and TRBJ2-3; 11 bases match TRBD2. The germline V gene has CDR1 SGHAT and CDR2 FQNNGV. J gave up 4 bases and V 2 bases, and 20 bases lay outside the gene matches. This CDR3 has 21 residues. The CDR3 here is CASSLYTPTSGRRIVADTQYF. DNA of the CDR3: TGTGCCAGCAGCTTATACACCCCAACTAGCGGGAGAAGGATCGTGGCAGATACGCAGTATTTT.

This clonotype was detected ten times or more. The chain has TRBV5-1 and TRBJ2-7, with D hard to call. This CDR3 is 11 amino acids long. Looked up from germline, CDR1 is SGHRS and CDR2 is YFSETQ. Trimming shortened V by 1 base and J by 5 bases, and 4 bases separated the two germline ends. The chain's CDR3 is CASSLKHEQYF. The CDR3, as DNA: TGCGCCAGCAGCTTGAAACACGAGCAGTACTTC.

This chain joins TRBV6-2 or TRBV6-3 and TRBJ2-1; TRBD1 agrees at 7 bases. Trimming took 5 bases from V and 7 from J; bases not matched to a gene: 8. In germline, CDR1 is MNHEY, CDR2 SVGEGT. The CDR3 covers 14 residues. CDR3 nucleotide sequence: TGTGCCAGCAGTACTGGTTTACAGGGGAATGAGCAGTTCTTC. Protein: CASSTGLQGNEQFF.

In its sample, this clonotype was seen many times. The rearrangement joins TRBV7-2 to TRBJ2-1; D assignment may be TRBD1 or TRBD2 (5 bases each). Trimming removed 5 bases at V and 15 bases at J, with 20 bases between. Germline V CDR1 and CDR2: SGHTA, FQGNSA. The CDR3 runs 13 residues. The CDR3 nucleotides read TGTGCCAGCAGCCCCCCGGGGACCAACGGGGCGTTCTTC. Translating gives CASSPPGTNGAFF.

This clonotype was found many times. This chain joins TRBV10-3 and TRBJ2-5; D unresolved. Trimming left V 4 bases short and J 6 bases short, with 12 bases between. This CDR3 comprises 13 residues. Germline assignment: CDR1 ENHRY and CDR2 SYGVKD. The CDR3 reads CAISAGADKTQYF. The DNA of the CDR3 is TGTGCCATCAGTGCGGGTGCGGATAAGACCCAGTACTTC.